The rows below give T cell receptor beta chains drawn from one sample of a study of T cell responses to AZD1222 COVID-19 vaccine. The data were produced by immunoSEQ multiplex PCR, yet TCRdb's version contains in-frame clones alone and is incomplete. The sample has 90,000 to 100,000 clones; about 89% are singletons. Sequenced here: peripheral blood, sampled on day 0 of AZD1222 vaccination. These receptor sequences come from an adult in good health. CDR3s include the opening cysteine and the closing phenylalanine or tryptophan. Each record gives: D gene, clone size, J gene, V gene, CDR3 DNA, CDR3 protein. A D gene is named only where the DNA matches it firmly. For some rows the clone size is stated as once, few or many, or as a class when expanded; others skip it.

d_call: NA; clone_size: once; j_call: TRBJ2-2; v_call: TRBV9; cdr3_nt: TGTGCCAGCAGTCTTAGGGGAGACGAGTCCGGGGAGCTGTTTTTT; cdr3_aa: CASSLRGDESGELFF
d_call: NA; clone_size: NA; j_call: TRBJ2-3; v_call: TRBV15; cdr3_nt: TGTGCCACCAGCAGAGATTGGGGTGAGGGAGATACGCAGTATTTT; cdr3_aa: CATSRDWGEGDTQYF
d_call: NA; clone_size: once; j_call: TRBJ1-1; v_call: TRBV12-3/TRBV12-4; cdr3_nt: TGTGCCAGCAGTTTTCGGGGGACTGAAGCTTTCTTT; cdr3_aa: CASSFRGTEAFF
d_call: NA; clone_size: NA; j_call: TRBJ1-4; v_call: TRBV4-3; cdr3_nt: TGCGCCAGCAGCCAAGATTGGAGGGGGGGGAATCCTAATGAAAAACTGTTTTTT; cdr3_aa: CASSQDWRGGNPNEKLFF
d_call: NA; clone_size: few; j_call: TRBJ2-2; v_call: TRBV4-3; cdr3_nt: TGCGCCAGCAGCTTGGGCGGGCTAGCCGGGGAGCTGTTTTTT; cdr3_aa: CASSLGGLAGELFF
d_call: TRBD1; clone_size: NA; j_call: TRBJ1-2; v_call: TRBV5-8; cdr3_nt: TGTGCCAGCAGCTTGTTATGGACAGGGTCTGGCGGCTACACCTTC; cdr3_aa: CASSLLWTGSGGYTF
d_call: TRBD1; clone_size: NA; j_call: TRBJ1-1; v_call: TRBV3-1/TRBV3-2; cdr3_nt: TGTGCCAGCAGCCACGAGACAGGGGGCCCGACTGAAGCTTTCTTT; cdr3_aa: CASSHETGGPTEAFF
d_call: NA; clone_size: NA; j_call: TRBJ1-1; v_call: TRBV19; cdr3_nt: TGTGCCAGTAGTGCCGGGTTGGGCACTGAAGCTTTCTTT; cdr3_aa: CASSAGLGTEAFF
d_call: NA; clone_size: NA; j_call: TRBJ1-5; v_call: TRBV6-5; cdr3_nt: TGTGCCAGCAGAGACCGGGCCCCAGGCAATCAGCCCCAGCATTTT; cdr3_aa: CASRDRAPGNQPQHF
d_call: NA; clone_size: NA; j_call: TRBJ1-4; v_call: TRBV4-2; cdr3_nt: TGTGCCAGCAGCCAGGGGGCAAGAGGGCCAGATGAAAAACTGTTTTTT; cdr3_aa: CASSQGARGPDEKLFF
d_call: NA; clone_size: few; j_call: TRBJ2-3; v_call: TRBV7-9; cdr3_nt: TGTGCCAGCAGCCCATCCCGGGGCCGCTCCTCCCAAGATACGCAGTATTTT; cdr3_aa: CASSPSRGRSSQDTQYF
d_call: NA; clone_size: NA; j_call: TRBJ1-1; v_call: TRBV7-3; cdr3_nt: TGTGCCAGCAGCCCGACCCGGATGGGGCCGATGAACACTGAAGCTTTCTTT; cdr3_aa: CASSPTRMGPMNTEAFF
d_call: TRBD2; clone_size: NA; j_call: TRBJ2-1; v_call: TRBV7-9; cdr3_nt: TGTGCCAGCAGCCCGAGCGGGAGTATTTACAATGAGCAGTTCTTC; cdr3_aa: CASSPSGSIYNEQFF
d_call: NA; clone_size: NA; j_call: TRBJ2-7; v_call: TRBV7-2; cdr3_nt: TGTGCCAGCAGCTTCCAGGGTGGGTCTTCCTACGAGCAGTACTTC; cdr3_aa: CASSFQGGSSYEQYF
d_call: NA; clone_size: NA; j_call: TRBJ1-6; v_call: TRBV2; cdr3_nt: TGTGCCAGCAGTGACGGGGGTAATTCACCCCTCCACTTT; cdr3_aa: CASSDGGNSPLHF
d_call: NA; clone_size: NA; j_call: TRBJ1-6; v_call: TRBV7-2; cdr3_nt: TGTGCCAGCAGCTGGGGCGATTCACCCCTCCACTTT; cdr3_aa: CASSWGDSPLHF
d_call: NA; clone_size: NA; j_call: TRBJ1-5; v_call: TRBV15; cdr3_nt: TGTGCCACCAGCAGAGATTCGGGGGGCAATCAGCCCCAGCATTTT; cdr3_aa: CATSRDSGGNQPQHF
d_call: TRBD1; clone_size: NA; j_call: TRBJ1-1; v_call: TRBV5-1; cdr3_nt: TGCGCCAGCAGCTCATTGACAGGGAGGACGAACACTGAAGCTTTCTTT; cdr3_aa: CASSSLTGRTNTEAFF
d_call: NA; clone_size: NA; j_call: TRBJ1-1; v_call: TRBV19; cdr3_nt: TGTGCCAGTAGTATAGATTCGGCGGCAGGGATTGAAGCTTTCTTT; cdr3_aa: CASSIDSAAGIEAFF
d_call: NA; clone_size: NA; j_call: TRBJ1-5; v_call: TRBV2; cdr3_nt: TGTGCCAGCAGTGACCGGCCCAACCAGCCCCAGCATTTT; cdr3_aa: CASSDRPNQPQHF
d_call: TRBD1; clone_size: once; j_call: TRBJ2-1; v_call: TRBV29-1; cdr3_nt: TGCAGCGTTGACAGGGGGTCCCCCAATGAGCAGTTCTTC; cdr3_aa: CSVDRGSPNEQFF
d_call: TRBD2; clone_size: once; j_call: TRBJ2-2; v_call: TRBV3-1/TRBV3-2; cdr3_nt: TGTGCCAGCAGGACTAGCCGGACCGGGGAGCTGTTTTTT; cdr3_aa: CASRTSRTGELFF
d_call: TRBD2; clone_size: NA; j_call: TRBJ2-5; v_call: TRBV7-2; cdr3_nt: TGTGCCAGCAGCTCCCCGGGCCGACTAGCGGGCGGGGAGACCCAGTACTTC; cdr3_aa: CASSSPGRLAGGETQYF
d_call: NA; clone_size: NA; j_call: TRBJ2-5; v_call: TRBV15; cdr3_nt: TGTGCCACCAGACTTGGGGTCCGAGAGACCCAGTACTTC; cdr3_aa: CATRLGVRETQYF
d_call: TRBD1; clone_size: NA; j_call: TRBJ2-5; v_call: TRBV5-6; cdr3_nt: TGTGCCAGCAGCCGACAGGGGGTAGGGACCCAGTACTTC; cdr3_aa: CASSRQGVGTQYF
d_call: NA; clone_size: once; j_call: TRBJ1-3; v_call: TRBV5-1; cdr3_nt: TGCGCCAGCAGCTTGTCGTCTCCTTCTTTTCAGATCCGGAGCTCTGGAAACACCATATATTTT; cdr3_aa: CASSLSSPSFQIRSSGNTIYF
d_call: TRBD1; clone_size: once; j_call: TRBJ1-1; v_call: TRBV5-5; cdr3_nt: TGTGCCAGCAGCTCCCCCGGACAGGGGGCGATGAGGACTGAAGCTTTCTTT; cdr3_aa: CASSSPGQGAMRTEAFF
d_call: NA; clone_size: NA; j_call: TRBJ1-1; v_call: TRBV28; cdr3_nt: TGTGCCAGCAGTAGGGCAGTGAACACTGAAGCTTTCTTT; cdr3_aa: CASSRAVNTEAFF
d_call: NA; clone_size: NA; j_call: TRBJ1-6; v_call: TRBV5-6; cdr3_nt: TGTGCCAGCAGCTTTGTGGCAGGGTTTTCACCCCTCCACTTT; cdr3_aa: CASSFVAGFSPLHF
d_call: TRBD1; clone_size: NA; j_call: TRBJ2-7; v_call: TRBV6-6; cdr3_nt: TGTGCCAGCAGAGGGGGCCCCGGCTCCTACGAGCAGTACTTC; cdr3_aa: CASRGGPGSYEQYF
d_call: TRBD1; clone_size: NA; j_call: TRBJ1-4; v_call: TRBV18; cdr3_nt: TGTGCCACCTCAGGAGGGACAGCTAATGAAAAACTGTTTTTT; cdr3_aa: CATSGGTANEKLFF
d_call: TRBD2; clone_size: NA; j_call: TRBJ2-5; v_call: TRBV7-9; cdr3_nt: TGTGCCAGCAGCTCCTCTCTAGGGACTAGCGGAGGGGAGACCCAGTACTTC; cdr3_aa: CASSSSLGTSGGETQYF
d_call: NA; clone_size: NA; j_call: TRBJ1-1; v_call: TRBV29-1; cdr3_nt: TGCAGCGTGGGAAAAGGTTCAGGGTACACTGAAGCTTTCTTT; cdr3_aa: CSVGKGSGYTEAFF
d_call: NA; clone_size: once; j_call: TRBJ2-2; v_call: TRBV4-1; cdr3_nt: TGCGCCAGCAGCCAAGATCCGGGACGCAACACCGGGGAGCTGTTTTTT; cdr3_aa: CASSQDPGRNTGELFF
d_call: NA; clone_size: once; j_call: TRBJ2-5; v_call: TRBV18; cdr3_nt: TGTGCCAGCTCACCGCGGACCCTGAGGGGGGAGACCCAGTACTTC; cdr3_aa: CASSPRTLRGETQYF
d_call: NA; clone_size: NA; j_call: TRBJ1-1; v_call: TRBV18; cdr3_nt: TGTGCCAGCTCACCCCCAGGCCAGGGTGGAACTGAAGCTTTCTTT; cdr3_aa: CASSPPGQGGTEAFF
d_call: TRBD2; clone_size: NA; j_call: TRBJ2-3; v_call: TRBV10-3; cdr3_nt: TGTGCCATCAGTCGACTAGCGGGAGGGGATACGCAGTATTTT; cdr3_aa: CAISRLAGGDTQYF
d_call: NA; clone_size: NA; j_call: TRBJ2-2; v_call: TRBV5-1; cdr3_nt: TGCGCCAGCACCGTTAGCGGCGCAGGCACCGGGGAGCTGTTTTTT; cdr3_aa: CASTVSGAGTGELFF
d_call: TRBD2; clone_size: NA; j_call: TRBJ2-1; v_call: TRBV9; cdr3_nt: TGTGCCAGCAGTGCCCTTGCTAGCGGGAATGAGCAGTTCTTC; cdr3_aa: CASSALASGNEQFF
d_call: TRBD2; clone_size: NA; j_call: TRBJ2-3; v_call: TRBV7-6; cdr3_nt: TGTGCCAGCAGCCCTCTTAGCGGGAGAAGAGGGGATACGCAGTATTTT; cdr3_aa: CASSPLSGRRGDTQYF
d_call: NA; clone_size: once; j_call: TRBJ2-2; v_call: TRBV7-3; cdr3_nt: TGTGCCAGCAGCTTACTCTCTGGCCCGCTGTTTTTT; cdr3_aa: CASSLLSGPLFF
d_call: NA; clone_size: NA; j_call: TRBJ1-4; v_call: TRBV10-3; cdr3_nt: TGTGCCATCAGTGAAGGACCTAATGAAAAACTGTTTTTT; cdr3_aa: CAISEGPNEKLFF
d_call: TRBD1; clone_size: NA; j_call: TRBJ1-2; v_call: TRBV7-3; cdr3_nt: TGTGCCAGCACCCTCGGACAGGGAAGGGGCTACACCTTC; cdr3_aa: CASTLGQGRGYTF
d_call: TRBD1; clone_size: NA; j_call: TRBJ1-5; v_call: TRBV19; cdr3_nt: TGTGCCAGTAGTCCGGACAGGGGACGCAATCAGCCCCAGCATTTT; cdr3_aa: CASSPDRGRNQPQHF
d_call: NA; clone_size: NA; j_call: TRBJ2-1; v_call: TRBV5-4; cdr3_nt: TGTGCCAGCACAGGGGCCTCGGCGAACTACAATGAGCAGTTCTTC; cdr3_aa: CASTGASANYNEQFF
d_call: NA; clone_size: NA; j_call: TRBJ2-7; v_call: TRBV5-5; cdr3_nt: TGTGCCAGCAGTCTCACCCCCCAGGGGTCCTACGAGCAGTACTTC; cdr3_aa: CASSLTPQGSYEQYF
d_call: NA; clone_size: NA; j_call: TRBJ2-5; v_call: TRBV7-2; cdr3_nt: TGTGCCAGCAGCTCCTTACCTGGGCAAGAGACCCAGTACTTC; cdr3_aa: CASSSLPGQETQYF
d_call: NA; clone_size: NA; j_call: TRBJ1-5; v_call: TRBV4-2; cdr3_nt: TGTGCCAGCAGCCAAGATTTTGGGGGGAGTGGCAATCAGCCCCAGCATTTT; cdr3_aa: CASSQDFGGSGNQPQHF
d_call: NA; clone_size: NA; j_call: TRBJ2-4; v_call: TRBV15; cdr3_nt: TGTGCCACCAGCGTGGAACAGGTCTTTGCCTCGCACAAAAACATTCAGTACTTC; cdr3_aa: CATSVEQVFASHKNIQYF
d_call: NA; clone_size: few; j_call: TRBJ2-2; v_call: TRBV9; cdr3_nt: TGTGCCAGCAGCGTAGCCAGGGGCAACACCGGGGAGCTGTTTTTT; cdr3_aa: CASSVARGNTGELFF
d_call: TRBD2; clone_size: NA; j_call: TRBJ2-7; v_call: TRBV4-3; cdr3_nt: TGCGCCAGCAGCCAAGATGGGGGAGGGCCTAGCGAGCAGTACTTC; cdr3_aa: CASSQDGGGPSEQYF
d_call: TRBD2; clone_size: NA; j_call: TRBJ2-5; v_call: TRBV7-2; cdr3_nt: TGTGCCAGCAGCGCAGGACTAGCGGGAGGGCCGGTTGAGACCCAGTACTTC; cdr3_aa: CASSAGLAGGPVETQYF
d_call: NA; clone_size: NA; j_call: TRBJ1-1; v_call: TRBV7-3; cdr3_nt: TGTGCCAGCAGCCCTAACAGCTACACTGAAGCTTTCTTT; cdr3_aa: CASSPNSYTEAFF
d_call: NA; clone_size: NA; j_call: TRBJ1-5; v_call: TRBV5-5; cdr3_nt: TGTGCCAGCAGCAAGGACCTCCTCAATCAGCCCCAGCATTTT; cdr3_aa: CASSKDLLNQPQHF
d_call: TRBD1; clone_size: NA; j_call: TRBJ1-1; v_call: TRBV18; cdr3_nt: TGTGCCAGCTCACCACAGCCCGGACAGGGCTCCCGCACTGAAGCTTTCTTT; cdr3_aa: CASSPQPGQGSRTEAFF
d_call: TRBD2; clone_size: NA; j_call: TRBJ2-5; v_call: TRBV7-2; cdr3_nt: TGTGCCAGCAGCCCAACTAGCGGGGGGGCACCCGAGACCCAGTACTTC; cdr3_aa: CASSPTSGGAPETQYF
d_call: TRBD2; clone_size: NA; j_call: TRBJ2-1; v_call: TRBV5-1; cdr3_nt: TGCGCCAGCAGCTTAGATCCTAGCGGCAATGAGCAGTTCTTC; cdr3_aa: CASSLDPSGNEQFF
d_call: NA; clone_size: NA; j_call: TRBJ1-4; v_call: TRBV25-1; cdr3_nt: TGTGCCAGCAAGAGGGCCCCTAATGAAAAACTGTTTTTT; cdr3_aa: CASKRAPNEKLFF